These 2 T cell receptor beta chains were sequenced from one sample in a study of blood T cell repertoires in COVID-19. Measured with immunoSEQ multiplex PCR; TCRdb has only the in-frame clones, and not every one. This table has fewer than 200,000 clones, roughly 80% appearing once. The sequenced sample was peripheral blood. Receptors originate from a man aged 65 to 79 with active or convalescent COVID-19.

The gene calls are TRBV5-1 and TRBJ2-7, with TRBD1 matching over 7 bases. This CDR3 region has 13 residues. CDR1 and CDR2 (germline): SGHRS, YFSETQ. After removal of 4 bases from V and 11 bases from J, the junction contained 12 bases not matched to a gene. As DNA, the CDR3 is TGCGCCAGCAGCCAAGGACACCGAGGGACAGAGTACTTC. Its protein is CASSQGHRGTEYF.

V usage is TRBV24-1 and J usage is TRBJ2-3; 8 bases are shared with TRBD2. CDR1 is KGHDR, CDR2 SFDVKD, per germline. This CDR3 contains 18 residues. V shed 5 bases, J shed 4 bases, and the junction held 16 bases outside the gene matches. This chain's CDR3 is CATSARGTGTRSSDTQYF. CDR3 nucleotide sequence: TGTGCCACCAGTGCAAGAGGAACCGGGACTAGATCATCAGATACGCAGTATTTT.